The 11 T cell receptor beta chains below come from one sample, sequenced in a study of blood T cells in healthy people across ages. With a J-beta primer mix and a sample-barcoded 5' primer, a second PCR ran about 7 to 12 cycles. TCRdb redid the calling of the 5' RACE reads with MiXCR, one entry per CDR3 protein. The sample comprises over 500,000 distinct CDR3 sequences, about 51% of which are singletons, and approximately 13% rests with the top ten. The sequenced sample was blood. The receptors were sampled from a woman older than 75 in good health.

This chain joins TRBV12-3 or TRBV12-4 and TRBJ2-3; D remains ambiguous. V lost 8 bases and J lost 5, with 14 bases in between. This CDR3 comprises 13 residues. CDR3 region: CASSKIAGDTQYF. CDR3 bases: TGTGCCAGCTCGAAGATCGCCGGAGATACGCAGTATTTT.

This clonotype was seen more than once but under ten times. The DNA of the CDR3 is TGTGCCAGCAGCCAAGTTTCTGGTCAGCCCCAGCATTTT. This sequence encodes CASSQVSGQPQHF. The V call is TRBV14, the J call TRBJ1-5; D gene ambiguous. Germline V gene sequence: CDR1 SGHDN, CDR2 FVKESK. Trimming cost V 1 base and J 6 bases, with 7 bases left between them. CDR3 length: 13 amino acids. The full variable domain, in which reference TRBV14 and TRBJ1-5 provide the parts outside the CDR3, is EAGVTQFPSHSVIEKGQTVTLRCDPISGHDNLYWYRRVMGKEIKFLLHFVKESKQDESGMPNNRFLAERTGGTYSTLKVQPAELEDSGVYFCASSQVSGQPQHFGDGTRLSIL.

This clonotype was detected only a few times. CDR3 loop: CSAGTSIFADTQYF. The CDR3 nucleotides are TGCAGTGCCGGGACTAGCATTTTTGCAGATACGCAGTATTTT. The chain combines TRBV20-1 with TRBJ2-3; TRBD2 matches at 9 bases. V was clipped by 6 bases and J by 4 bases; unmatched bases: 8. The CDR3 is made up of 14 amino acids. CDR1 and CDR2 from the germline V gene are DFQATT and SNEGSKA (reference sequence).

There are a few counts of this clonotype. The chain carries TRBV14 and TRBJ1-1, with D hard to call. This CDR3 is built from 13 residues. Trimming removed 0 bases at V and 2 bases at J, with 4 bases between. In germline, CDR1 is SGHDN, CDR2 FVKESK. The CDR3 nucleotides read TGTGCCAGCAGCCAAGAGCTAAACACTGAAGCTTTCTTT. Residues: CASSQELNTEAFF.

Note on this clonotype: This could be a read error, since a much larger clone is one nucleotide away. The V gene is TRBV9, the J gene TRBJ2-1; 7 bases match TRBD1. The J call may not be correct, given that the DNA end is closer to TRBJ2-7. Per germline, CDR1 SGDLS and CDR2 YYNGEE. This CDR3 is built from 16 residues. The CDR3 DNA sequence: TGTGCCAGCAGCGGAAATCCGGGACAGCCATACAATGAGCAGTACTTC. Protein sequence: CASSGNPGQPYNEQYF.

This chain uses TRBV29-1 with TRBJ2-4; weak D call: TRBD2 (6 bases). The last part of the DNA fits TRBJ2-5 better; the J call may be wrong. Germline CDR1 SQVTM, CDR2 ANQGSEA. This CDR3 region has 14 residues. This CDR3 reads CSVERAGPEETQYF. The CDR3 DNA reads TGCAGCGTTGAAAGGGCGGGACCCGAAGAGACCCAGTACTTC.

This clonotype was observed at least ten times. V gene TRBV6-5 combines with J gene TRBJ2-5; 13 nucleotides line up with TRBD2. V trimming: 6 bases; J trimming: 5 bases; junction bases outside the gene matches: 6. Looked up from germline, CDR1 is MNHEY and CDR2 is SVGAGI. The CDR3 spans 15 residues. CDR3 nucleotide sequence: TGTGCCAGCAGACTACTAGCGGGGGGGATGGAGACCCAGTACTTC. As protein: CASRLLAGGMETQYF.

This chain links TRBV29-1 with TRBJ2-5; 12 nucleotides agree with TRBD2. Germline CDR1 reads SQVTM; CDR2 reads ANQGSEA. The J segment lost 3 bases and the V segment lost 7 bases, leaving 3 bases of the junction unmatched. This CDR3 is 13 amino acids long. The CDR3 is CSGWTSGKETQYF. Written as DNA, the CDR3 is TGCAGCGGGTGGACTAGCGGGAAAGAGACCCAGTACTTC.

The V gene is TRBV9, the J gene TRBJ2-4; D may be TRBD1 or TRBD2 (5 bases each). The length of the CDR3 is 16 residues. Germline V gene lookup returns CDR1 SGDLS and CDR2 YYNGEE. The V and J ends lost 4 bases and 8 bases respectively, with 22 bases between them. The CDR3 spells CASSSRDRHWGDIQYF. The DNA of the CDR3 is TGTGCCAGCAGCTCCCGGGACCGCCATTGGGGAGACATTCAGTACTTC.

The V and J genes are TRBV7-2 and TRBJ2-1; D is possibly TRBD2 (5 bases). This CDR3 is built from 13 residues. V was cut by 5 bases and J by 13 bases, with 18 bases left in between. Germline V gives CDR1 SGHTA, CDR2 FQGNSA. The CDR3 region is CASSLLVSETQFF. The CDR3 DNA sequence: TGTGCCAGCAGCCTACTAGTCTCAGAGACCCAGTTCTTC.

The chain has TRBV10-3 and TRBJ1-2; D remains unclear. V was clipped by 2 bases and J by 4 bases, with 11 bases between them. The CDR3 loop spans 14 amino acids. CDR1 is ENHRY, CDR2 SYGVKD, per germline. For the CDR3, the DNA is TGTGCCATCAGTGAGGGGATTCGCGTCTATGGCTACACCTTC. It is translated as CAISEGIRVYGYTF.